Listed here are 9 T cell receptor beta chains from one sample, sequenced in a study of T cell repertoires in cytomegalovirus infection. Antigens of these TCRs are unknown. A single record per CDR3 protein comes from TCRdb applying MiXCR to the reads. The profile covers about 51,000 distinct CDR3 sequences, with about 18% appearing a single time and more than 25% taken by the ten largest. The material was CD8+ T cells from cultured PBMCs, obtained from culture after CMV antigen stimulation. Receptors were obtained from a human donor in good health (CMV status not recorded). Some clones in this sample may be carry-over from other donors' samples.

This clonotype was observed a few times. The junction does not match germline at one end; this may be a read error. The gene calls are TRBV4-1 and TRBJ2-3; no definite D call. The CDR3 consists of 15 residues. Looked up from germline, CDR1 is MGHRA and CDR2 is YSYEKL. The CDR3 DNA sequence: TGCCCCAGCAGCCAAGAGTCCCAAAGCACAGATACGCAGTATTTT. Amino acid sequence: CPSSQESQSTDTQYF.

This clonotype was picked up a small number of times. V is TRBV27 and J is TRBJ1-2, with D perhaps TRBD1 (5 bases). CDR1 is MNHEY, CDR2 SMNVEV, per germline (reference sequence). V lost 5 bases and J 5 bases, leaving 18 bases between the germline ends. This CDR3 comprises 15 residues. The CDR3 DNA reads as TGTGCCAGCAGTCCGGGGTCGGGGGTAAAGTATGGCTACACCTTC. Its translation is CASSPGSGVKYGYTF.

The J gene is TRBJ2-5, the V gene TRBV5-4; D not certain. This CDR3 is 13 amino acids long. V shed 3 bases and J shed 0 bases, with 6 bases lying between them. Germline-derived CDR1 and CDR2 are SGHNT and YYREEE (reference sequence). The CDR3 protein is CASSSWYQETQYF. DNA of the CDR3: TGTGCCAGCAGCTCCTGGTACCAAGAGACCCAGTACTTC.

The chain has TRBV20-1 and TRBJ2-1, with a possible D match to TRBD1 (5 bases). V was clipped by 0 bases and J by 15 bases, with 21 bases between them. CDR1 is DFQATT and CDR2 is SNEGSKA in the germline V gene (reference sequence). There are 14 residues in the CDR3. CDR3 amino acids: CSAREGEQPRSPFF. The CDR3 bases are TGCAGTGCTAGAGAAGGGGAACAACCGAGGTCCCCGTTCTTC.

This clonotype was picked up a small number of times. This sequence joins TRBV7-8 and TRBJ2-7, with D perhaps matching TRBD1 or TRBD2 (5 bases each). Per germline, CDR1 SGHVS and CDR2 FQNEAQ. The germline V and J ends were trimmed by 1 base and 0 bases, with 10 bases remaining between them. CDR3 length equals 15 residues. The CDR3 loop is CASSLGRGHSYEQYF. DNA of the CDR3: TGTGCCAGCAGCTTAGGTCGGGGCCACTCCTACGAGCAGTACTTC.

This clonotype occurred a few times. The J gene is TRBJ2-7, the V gene TRBV7-2, with TRBD1 matching over 9 bases. The trim removed 5 bases at V and 3 bases at J, leaving 5 bases unmatched. Germline values: CDR1 SGHTA, CDR2 FQGNSA. This CDR3 is built from 14 residues. CDR3 amino acids: CASSLQTGGYEQYF. The CDR3 nucleotides read TGTGCCAGCAGCCTCCAGACAGGGGGCTACGAGCAGTACTTC.

The chain carries TRBV19 and TRBJ2-1; D possibly uses TRBD1 or TRBD2 (7 bases each). V was pared by 3 bases and J by 6 bases, with 12 bases between. This CDR3 region has 14 residues. Germline V gene data show CDR1 as LNHDA and CDR2 as SQIVND (reference sequence). CDR3 DNA: TGTGCCAGTAGTATCCAGGGGGGGATCAATGAGCAGTTCTTC. Translation: CASSIQGGINEQFF.

This clonotype was detected a few times. The rearrangement links TRBV28 to TRBJ2-1, with TRBD2 as a possible D gene (5 bases). CDR3 size: 13 residues. The germline gives CDR1 MDHEN, CDR2 SYDVKM. The V end lost 7 bases, the J end lost 4 bases, and 11 bases lay between the germline ends. As DNA, the CDR3 is TGTGCCAGCACTAGGAGAGGGTACAATGAGCAGTTCTTC. This translates into CASTRRGYNEQFF.

V is TRBV6-2 or TRBV6-3 and J is TRBJ1-1; D is undetermined. Trimming pared 7 bases from V and 3 bases from J, leaving 12 bases between. The germline CDR1 and CDR2 sequences are MNHEY and SVGEGT. This CDR3 has 13 residues. CDR3 region: CASTLYSDTEAFF. The DNA of the CDR3 is TGTGCCAGCACCCTATACAGTGACACTGAAGCTTTCTTT.